The rows below give T cell receptor beta chains drawn from one sample of a study of blood T cell repertoires in COVID-19. Sequencing was performed with immunoSEQ multiplex PCR; in TCRdb, only in-frame clones are kept and a portion is missing. Of some 100,000 clones detected, 81% appear once; the ten largest clones hold 4.4%. Sequencing was performed on peripheral blood. Receptors originate from a man between 60 and 75 years old with acute or convalescent COVID-19. Both conserved end residues are part of each CDR3. D genes are given only for firm matches. Only some rows state a clone size, as once, few, many or a class for expanded clones.

J gene,V gene,D gene,clone size,CDR3 DNA,CDR3 protein
TRBJ1-2,TRBV7-2,.,.,TGTGCCAGCAGCTTAGGCCGGGACTATGGCTACACCTTC,CASSLGRDYGYTF
TRBJ1-6,TRBV30,TRBD1,.,TGTGCCTGGAGTGTAGATCGGACAGGGAGAAGTTCACCCCTCCACTTT,CAWSVDRTGRSSPLHF
TRBJ2-1,TRBV19,TRBD1,.,TGTGCCAGTAGTATAGTAACAGGGGGCTACAATGAGCAGTTCTTC,CASSIVTGGYNEQFF
TRBJ2-7,TRBV9,.,.,TGTGCCAGCAGGAACCGGGACACAACCTACGAGCAGTACTTC,CASRNRDTTYEQYF
TRBJ1-5,TRBV12-3/TRBV12-4,.,.,TGTGCCAGCACCGGTTACAATCAGCCCCAGCATTTT,CASTGYNQPQHF
TRBJ1-1,TRBV5-1,TRBD1,.,TGCGCCAGCAGCGCGGGACAGGGGATGAACACTGAAGCTTTCTTT,CASSAGQGMNTEAFF
TRBJ1-3,TRBV6-1,.,.,TGTGCCAGCAGTGATATAACAGGGATCACTGGAAACACCATATATTTT,CASSDITGITGNTIYF
TRBJ2-7,TRBV10-3,TRBD1,few,TGTGCCATCAGTGAAGGGGGCCTCCGGCAGTACTTC,CAISEGGLRQYF
TRBJ2-7,TRBV27,TRBD1,.,TGTGCCAGCAGTTTCGCGAAGGGACAGGGGATTTTAGAGCAGTACTTC,CASSFAKGQGILEQYF
TRBJ2-7,TRBV7-8,TRBD2,.,TGTGCCAGCAGCTTAGAAACGGGAGGGCCTTACGAGCAGTACTTC,CASSLETGGPYEQYF
TRBJ1-5,TRBV2,TRBD1,.,TGTGCCAGCAGACCTACCGGGACAGGGAGTCTGAGCAATCAGCCCCAGCATTTT,CASRPTGTGSLSNQPQHF
TRBJ2-1,TRBV18,TRBD2,.,TGTGCCAGCTCACCTAAGGGACTAGCGGGAGGTGAGCAGTTCTTC,CASSPKGLAGGEQFF
TRBJ2-1,TRBV11-2,TRBD2,.,TGTGCCAGCAGCATTCGGACTAGCGGGTCCTCCTACAATGAGCAGTTCTTC,CASSIRTSGSSYNEQFF
TRBJ2-5,TRBV3-1/TRBV3-2,.,.,TGTGCCAGCAGCTCCCTACAGACCCAGTACTTC,CASSSLQTQYF
TRBJ2-3,TRBV5-1,TRBD1,.,TGCGCCAGCAGCTCGAGCGTGGACAGGGGGCAAGATACGCAGTATTTT,CASSSSVDRGQDTQYF
TRBJ2-3,TRBV3-1/TRBV3-2,TRBD2,.,TGTGCCAGCAGCCTTGGGGCTAGCGGGAGATCGGGTGGTACGCAGTATTTT,CASSLGASGRSGGTQYF
TRBJ1-3,TRBV10-3,.,once,TGTGCCATCAGACCACCCGGGTATGCTGAGCGGGGAAACACCATATATTTT,CAIRPPGYAERGNTIYF
TRBJ2-3,TRBV4-1,TRBD1,.,TGCGCCAGCAACCAGGGGGCGCAAGGAGATACGCAGTATTTT,CASNQGAQGDTQYF
TRBJ2-6,TRBV6-5,.,.,TGTGCCAGCAGTTCAGGGAAAGGGGCCAACGTCCTGACTTTC,CASSSGKGANVLTF
TRBJ1-5,TRBV27,TRBD1,.,TGTGCCAGCAGTTTGGGGGACAGGGACGGTCAGCCCCAGCATTTT,CASSLGDRDGQPQHF
TRBJ1-1,TRBV9,TRBD1,.,TGTGCCAGCAACCCTTGGACAGGGAAGGGACCTGAAGCTTTCTTT,CASNPWTGKGPEAFF
TRBJ2-5,TRBV7-2,TRBD2,.,TGTGCCAGCAGCTTAGAAGCGGGGGGACAAGAGACCCAGTACTTC,CASSLEAGGQETQYF
TRBJ1-3,TRBV6-2/TRBV6-3,TRBD1,.,TGTGCCAGCAGTTTCGGACAGGGCTCTGGAAACACCATATATTTT,CASSFGQGSGNTIYF
TRBJ1-6,TRBV27,.,.,TGTGCCAGCAGTTCGATGGGACTCCCAAGCTCCTATAATTCACCCCTCCACTTT,CASSSMGLPSSYNSPLHF
TRBJ2-1,TRBV10-3,.,.,TGTGCCATCAGTGTTATCAATGAGCAGTTCTTC,CAISVINEQFF
TRBJ2-7,TRBV2,.,.,TGTGCCAGCAGTTCCGGGACTTACGAGCAGTACTTC,CASSSGTYEQYF
TRBJ2-6,TRBV11-3,.,once,TGTGCCAGCAGCTTGTACTCTGGGGCCAACGTCCTGACTTTC,CASSLYSGANVLTF
TRBJ1-6,TRBV7-9,TRBD1,.,TGTGCCAGCAGCTTAGATAAGTCGACAGGGCTCTATAATTCACCCCTCCACTTT,CASSLDKSTGLYNSPLHF
TRBJ2-3,TRBV5-1,TRBD2,.,TGCGCCAGCAAACGGACTAGCGGGAGAGATACGCAGTATTTT,CASKRTSGRDTQYF
TRBJ1-5,TRBV7-9,.,.,TGTGCCAGCAGCTATATAGGAGGGGTTGGGAATCAGCCCCAGCATTTT,CASSYIGGVGNQPQHF
TRBJ1-2,TRBV28,TRBD1,.,TGTGCCAGCAGTTTAAGACAGGGTGGCGGCTACACCTTC,CASSLRQGGGYTF
TRBJ1-4,TRBV19,TRBD1,.,TGTGCCAGTTTTAGAACCGGGACAGGGAAGGAAAAACTGTTTTTT,CASFRTGTGKEKLFF
TRBJ2-7,TRBV10-3,TRBD1,.,TGTGCCGCCACCGGGACAGGGGCGGACTACGAGCAGTACTTC,CAATGTGADYEQYF
TRBJ2-3,TRBV7-2,TRBD2,.,TGTGCCAGCAGCTTTACTAGCGGGGGGAGCACAGATACGCAGTATTTT,CASSFTSGGSTDTQYF
TRBJ2-5,TRBV11-2,TRBD1,.,TGTGCCAGCACAGGGGGAGAGACCCAGTACTTC,CASTGGETQYF
TRBJ2-1,TRBV11-2,TRBD1,.,TGTGCCAGCAGCACCGGACAGGGCCGGGGGAATGAGCAGTTCTTC,CASSTGQGRGNEQFF
TRBJ2-7,TRBV5-1,.,once,TGCGCCAGCAGCGTACAGGGACCCCCCTCCTACGAGCAGTACTTC,CASSVQGPPSYEQYF
TRBJ1-4,TRBV12-3/TRBV12-4,.,.,TGTGCCAGCAGTTCGGCAAGACACCTGTTTTTT,CASSSARHLFF
TRBJ2-3,TRBV28,.,.,TGTGCCAGCAGTTCCGCTAGCGAGGTTGCAGATACGCAGTATTTT,CASSSASEVADTQYF
TRBJ1-2,TRBV13,.,.,TGTGCCAGCAGCTTATCCACTCTTGGTCCGTATGGCTACACCTTC,CASSLSTLGPYGYTF
TRBJ2-7,TRBV4-3,.,once,TGCGCCAGCAGCCCCGACAGGTCCGCCTACGAGCAGTACTTC,CASSPDRSAYEQYF
TRBJ2-7,TRBV5-1,TRBD1,.,TGCGCCAGCAGCTTGGGGACAGGGGAAATCTACGAGCAGTACTTC,CASSLGTGEIYEQYF
TRBJ1-5,TRBV15,TRBD1,.,TGTGCCACCAGCAGAGAGACAGGGGGCAATCAGCCCCAGCATTTT,CATSRETGGNQPQHF
TRBJ1-4,TRBV5-4,TRBD1,.,TGTGCCAGCAGCCAACAGGGGGGTAATGAAAAACTGTTTTTT,CASSQQGGNEKLFF
TRBJ1-5,TRBV7-9,.,.,TGTGCCAGCAGCTTAGCGTCGGCAGGGCTGCATCAGCCCCAGCATTTT,CASSLASAGLHQPQHF
TRBJ1-5,TRBV19,.,.,TGTGCCAGTAGTATTGTAACCGGGGGGTGGGGTCAGCCCCAGCATTTT,CASSIVTGGWGQPQHF
TRBJ1-6,TRBV11-2,.,.,TGTGCCAGCAGCCCGGAGGGCAGTTCACCCCTCCACTTT,CASSPEGSSPLHF
TRBJ1-2,TRBV3-1/TRBV3-2,TRBD1,.,TGTGCCAGCAGCCAACAGGGGGCGAACGGCTACACCTTC,CASSQQGANGYTF
TRBJ2-7,TRBV11-2,.,.,TGTGCCAGCAGCCCAGGGCCGCGCTTGGACGAGCAGTACTTC,CASSPGPRLDEQYF
TRBJ1-1,TRBV6-5,.,.,TGTGCCAGCAGCTTCCGGGCCCAGGGTACCACTGAAGCTTTCTTT,CASSFRAQGTTEAFF
TRBJ1-2,TRBV7-2,TRBD1,.,TGTGCCAGCAGCTACTGGAGGGGGCCCTATGGCTACACCTTC,CASSYWRGPYGYTF
TRBJ2-7,TRBV7-2,TRBD2,.,TGTGCCAGCACCGGGGTGGCTAGCGGAGACTACGAGCAGTACTTC,CASTGVASGDYEQYF
TRBJ2-7,TRBV6-2/TRBV6-3,TRBD1,once,TGTGCCAGCAGCGAGCCGGGACAGGGGGACGAGCAGTACTTC,CASSEPGQGDEQYF
TRBJ2-3,TRBV4-3,TRBD1,.,TGCGCCAGCAGCCAGGGACAGGCTGCAGATACGCAGTATTTT,CASSQGQAADTQYF